This is a list of T cell receptor beta chains from one sample in a study of T cell changes during pregnancy in multiple sclerosis. Generated by immunoSEQ multiplex PCR, the TCRdb table keeps only in-frame clones and is missing some. The data show tens of thousands of clones, approximately 87% seen once. The specimen was CD8+ T cells from peripheral blood mononuclear cells, collected after pregnancy. Receptor source: a female donor with multiple sclerosis, enrolled in a pregnancy study. Both conserved end residues are part of each CDR3. Fields, in order: D gene, V gene, J gene, clone size, CDR3 DNA, CDR3 protein. A D gene is named only where the DNA matches it firmly. Clone sizes are given selectively: once, few, many, or a class where the clone is expanded.

TRBD2,TRBV27,TRBJ2-7,.,TGTGCCAGCAGTTTATCACTGGGACTAGACTACGAGCAGTACTTC,CASSLSLGLDYEQYF
TRBD1,TRBV13,TRBJ2-7,.,TGTGCCAGCAGCTTTAGGGGGCAGACCTACGAGCAGTACTTC,CASSFRGQTYEQYF
TRBD1,TRBV23-1,TRBJ1-1,.,TGCGCCAGCAGTCAATATATTCGATTTCGACAGGGCATTGGGATGAACACTGAAGCTTTCTTT,CASSQYIRFRQGIGMNTEAFF
.,TRBV7-3,TRBJ1-1,.,TGTGCCAGCAGCTCTTTAGAGAACACTGAAGCTTTCTTT,CASSSLENTEAFF
.,TRBV11-2,TRBJ2-1,.,TGTGCCAGCAGCCTGGGCGGGGGACACTACAATGAGCAGTTCTTC,CASSLGGGHYNEQFF
TRBD1,TRBV7-9,TRBJ1-3,.,TGTGCCAGCAGCTCCGCCCCGGGACAGGCATACTCTGGAAACACCATATATTTT,CASSSAPGQAYSGNTIYF
.,TRBV19,TRBJ1-1,once,TGTGCTTGCTCCAGGGTGGAAAACACTGAAGCTTTCTTT,CACSRVENTEAFF
TRBD1,TRBV5-6,TRBJ1-1,once,TGTGCCAGCAGCCCACAGGGGAGGAACACTGAAGCTTTCTTT,CASSPQGRNTEAFF
.,TRBV9,TRBJ2-2,.,TGTGCCAGCACCAACCCCTCCCGGGTAGCCGACACCGGGGAGCTGTTTTTT,CASTNPSRVADTGELFF
TRBD1,TRBV5-8,TRBJ2-7,.,TGTGCCAGCAGCCTAAACCGCCGGGACAGGGTTTACGAGCAGTACTTC,CASSLNRRDRVYEQYF
.,TRBV27,TRBJ2-7,.,TGTGCCACCGGACAGAGCTCCTACGAGCAGTACTTC,CATGQSSYEQYF
TRBD1,TRBV7-9,TRBJ1-2,.,TGTGCCAGCAGCGGACAGGACCTACCCTATGGCTACACCTTC,CASSGQDLPYGYTF
TRBD2,TRBV4-2,TRBJ2-3,.,TGTGCCAGCAGCCTTGTCAAGGGGACTAGCGGGGCAGCAGGAGATACGCAGTATTTT,CASSLVKGTSGAAGDTQYF
.,TRBV2,TRBJ1-5,.,TGTGCCACCGCGGGGGGTCCGGAACTCAATCAGCCCCAGCATTTT,CATAGGPELNQPQHF
TRBD2,TRBV11-2,TRBJ2-3,.,TGTGCCAGCAGCTTAGGGGCGGGGGGTAGGGCAGATACGCAGTATTTT,CASSLGAGGRADTQYF
TRBD1,TRBV4-1,TRBJ2-7,.,TGCGCCAGCAGCTCCAGGACAGGGGCCTACGAGCAGTACTTC,CASSSRTGAYEQYF
.,TRBV11-2,TRBJ2-7,.,TGTGCCAGCAGCTCCTCACCAAGAGGCTACGAGCAGTACTTC,CASSSSPRGYEQYF
.,TRBV29-1,TRBJ2-3,.,TGCAGCGTTAATCCCTCGGATACGCAGTATTTT,CSVNPSDTQYF
.,TRBV7-7,TRBJ2-5,once,TGTGCCAGCAGCTGGAAGGGGTGGGAGACCCAGTACTTC,CASSWKGWETQYF
.,TRBV19,TRBJ1-1,.,TGTGCCAGTAGATTATCAAGCGGGACTGAAGCTTTCTTT,CASRLSSGTEAFF
.,TRBV4-3,TRBJ1-1,.,TGCGCCAGCAGCCAAGCGTATATTAGGACTATGAACACTGAAGCTTTCTTT,CASSQAYIRTMNTEAFF
.,TRBV7-9,TRBJ1-2,.,TGTGCCAGCACTCGACAGGAAGTTGATGGCTACACCTTC,CASTRQEVDGYTF
.,TRBV7-9,TRBJ1-5,once,TGTGCCAGCAGCTTAGGAGGGGGTGAGGGGCAGCCCCAGCATTTT,CASSLGGGEGQPQHF
.,TRBV19,TRBJ1-5,.,TGTGCCAGTAACTTACAGATCAATCAGCCCCAGCATTTT,CASNLQINQPQHF
.,TRBV4-3,TRBJ1-2,once,TGCGCCAGCAGCCAAGAGATGACAGGCATTAACTATGGCTACACCTTC,CASSQEMTGINYGYTF
.,TRBV7-9,TRBJ1-1,.,TGTGCCAGCAGCTCGGACAGGAACACTGAAGCTTTCTTT,CASSSDRNTEAFF
.,TRBV7-2,TRBJ2-7,.,TGTGCCAGCAGCCCCCGAATGTCGCAGGGCGGGGATTATTACGAGCAGTACTTC,CASSPRMSQGGDYYEQYF
.,TRBV12-5,TRBJ2-1,.,TGTGCTAGTGGTTTCTATAGCTACTACAATGAGCAGTTCTTC,CASGFYSYYNEQFF
.,TRBV5-4,TRBJ1-1,.,TGTGCTGCATCGGGGGGGAACACTGAAGCTTTCTTT,CAASGGNTEAFF
.,TRBV9,TRBJ2-3,.,TGTGCCAGCGGGGGGTCAGCTTCCACAGATACGCAGTATTTT,CASGGSASTDTQYF
TRBD1,TRBV6-5,TRBJ1-2,once,TGTGCCAGCAGTTCCACAGGGGGCGGTGGCTATGGCTACACCTTC,CASSSTGGGGYGYTF
TRBD1,TRBV7-9,TRBJ1-2,.,TGTGCCAGCAGCCAAAATGACAGGGCCCCTTCCATTAACTATGGCTACACCTTC,CASSQNDRAPSINYGYTF
.,TRBV16,TRBJ1-5,.,TGTGCCAGCAGCCAGGCTTTAAGCGGGTCCACCAATCAGCCCCAGCATTTT,CASSQALSGSTNQPQHF
TRBD1,TRBV5-6,TRBJ1-2,few,TGTGCCAGCAGTTCGACAGGGGTGGACGGCTACACCTTC,CASSSTGVDGYTF
.,TRBV4-1,TRBJ2-2,.,TGCGCCAGCAGCCGAGGGAACACCGGGGAGCTGTTTTTT,CASSRGNTGELFF
.,TRBV7-3,TRBJ2-7,.,TGTGCCAGCAGCTTACTAGCGTCCCCGGCCTACGAGCAGTACTTC,CASSLLASPAYEQYF
.,TRBV4-3,TRBJ2-7,.,TGCGCCAGCAGCCCGGACAGCTCCTACGAGCAGTACTTC,CASSPDSSYEQYF
.,TRBV7-7,TRBJ1-2,.,TGTGCCAGCAGCTTAGGCGGCAGGGGTTATGAAGGCTACACCTTC,CASSLGGRGYEGYTF
TRBD2,TRBV6-1,TRBJ2-3,.,TGTGCCAGCAGTGAGCGGGGGGGCACAGATACGCAGTATTTT,CASSERGGTDTQYF
.,TRBV19,TRBJ2-5,.,TGTGCCAGCACGGGGGACGAGGAGACCCAGTACTTC,CASTGDEETQYF